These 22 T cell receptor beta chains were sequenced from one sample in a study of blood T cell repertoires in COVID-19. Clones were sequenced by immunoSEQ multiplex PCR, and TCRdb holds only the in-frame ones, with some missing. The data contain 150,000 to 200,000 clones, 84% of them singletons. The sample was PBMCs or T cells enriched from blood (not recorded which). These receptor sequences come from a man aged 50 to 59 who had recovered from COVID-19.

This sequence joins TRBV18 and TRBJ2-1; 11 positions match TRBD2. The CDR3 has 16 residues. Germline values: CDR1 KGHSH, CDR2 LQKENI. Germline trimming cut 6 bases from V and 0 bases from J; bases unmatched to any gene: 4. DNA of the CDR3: TGTGCCAGCTCCCGACTAGCGGGGAGCTCCTACAATGAGCAGTTCTTC. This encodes CASSRLAGSSYNEQFF.

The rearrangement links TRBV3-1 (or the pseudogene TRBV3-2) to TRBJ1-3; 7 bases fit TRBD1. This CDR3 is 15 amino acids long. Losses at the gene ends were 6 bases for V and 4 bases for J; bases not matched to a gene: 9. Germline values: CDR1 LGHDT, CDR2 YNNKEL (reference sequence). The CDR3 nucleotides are TGTGCCAGCAGGGATCGGGACAGAACCGGAAACACCATATATTTT. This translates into CASRDRDRTGNTIYF.

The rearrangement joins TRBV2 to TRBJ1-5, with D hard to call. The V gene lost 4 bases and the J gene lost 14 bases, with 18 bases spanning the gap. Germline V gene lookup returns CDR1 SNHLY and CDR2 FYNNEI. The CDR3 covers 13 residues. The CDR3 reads CASSGGGLSTKHF. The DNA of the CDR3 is TGTGCCAGCAGTGGGGGAGGACTGTCCACCAAGCATTTT. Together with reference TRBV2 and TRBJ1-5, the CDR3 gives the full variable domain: EPEVTQTPSHQVTQMGQEVILRCVPISNHLYFYWYRQILGQKVEFLVSFYNNEISEKSEIFDDQFSVERPDGSNFTLKIRSTKLEDSAMYFCASSGGGLSTKHFGDGTRLSIL.

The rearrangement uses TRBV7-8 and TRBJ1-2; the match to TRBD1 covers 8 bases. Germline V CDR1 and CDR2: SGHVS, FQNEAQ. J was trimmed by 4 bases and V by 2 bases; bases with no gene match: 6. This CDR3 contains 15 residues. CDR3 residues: CASSLSGTGVYGYTF. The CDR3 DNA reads TGTGCCAGCAGCTTAAGTGGGACAGGAGTCTATGGCTACACCTTC.

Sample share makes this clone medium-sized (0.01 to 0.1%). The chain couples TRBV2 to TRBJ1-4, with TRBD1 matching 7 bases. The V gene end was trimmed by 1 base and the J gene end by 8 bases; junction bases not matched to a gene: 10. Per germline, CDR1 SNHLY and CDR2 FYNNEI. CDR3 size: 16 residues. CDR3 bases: TGTGCCAGCAGTGAAGAGGGACAGCCAGGTTGGGAAAAACTGTTTTTT. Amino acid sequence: CASSEEGQPGWEKLFF. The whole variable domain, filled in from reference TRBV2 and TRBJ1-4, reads EPEVTQTPSHQVTQMGQEVILRCVPISNHLYFYWYRQILGQKVEFLVSFYNNEISEKSEIFDDQFSVERPDGSNFTLKIRSTKLEDSAMYFCASSEEGQPGWEKLFFGSGTQLSVL.

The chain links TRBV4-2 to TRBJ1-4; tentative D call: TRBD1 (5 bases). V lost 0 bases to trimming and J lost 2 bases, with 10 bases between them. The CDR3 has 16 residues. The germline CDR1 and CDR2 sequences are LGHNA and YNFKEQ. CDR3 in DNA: TGTGCCAGCAGCCAAGATCTGCAGGGCACTAATGAAAAACTGTTTTTT. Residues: CASSQDLQGTNEKLFF.

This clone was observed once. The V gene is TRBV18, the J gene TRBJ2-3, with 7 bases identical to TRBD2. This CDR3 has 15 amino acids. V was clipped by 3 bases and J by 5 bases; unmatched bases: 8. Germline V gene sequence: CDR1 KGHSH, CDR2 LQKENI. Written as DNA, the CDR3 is TGTGCCAGCTCACCTCGGTCGGGGGAGGGAGATACGCAGTATTTT. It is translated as CASSPRSGEGDTQYF.

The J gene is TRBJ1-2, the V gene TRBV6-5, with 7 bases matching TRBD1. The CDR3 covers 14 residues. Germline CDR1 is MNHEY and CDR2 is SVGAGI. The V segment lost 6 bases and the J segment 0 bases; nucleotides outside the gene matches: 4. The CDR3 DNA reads TGTGCCAGCAGGAACAGGGGCTCTAACTATGGCTACACCTTC. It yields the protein CASRNRGSNYGYTF.

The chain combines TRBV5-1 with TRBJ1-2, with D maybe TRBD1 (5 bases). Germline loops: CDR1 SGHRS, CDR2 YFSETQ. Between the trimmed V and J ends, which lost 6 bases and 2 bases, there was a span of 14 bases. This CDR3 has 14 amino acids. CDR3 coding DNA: TGCGCCAGCAATTACGGGGGAGGAAACTATGGCTACACCTTC. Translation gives CASNYGGGNYGYTF.

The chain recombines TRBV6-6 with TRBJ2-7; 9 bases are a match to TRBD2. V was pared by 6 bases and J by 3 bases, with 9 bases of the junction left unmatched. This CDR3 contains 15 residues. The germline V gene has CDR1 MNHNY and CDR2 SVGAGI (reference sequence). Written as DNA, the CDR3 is TGTGCCAGCAGGGCGGGGGGGACTCAGTACTACGAGCAGTACTTC. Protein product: CASRAGGTQYYEQYF.

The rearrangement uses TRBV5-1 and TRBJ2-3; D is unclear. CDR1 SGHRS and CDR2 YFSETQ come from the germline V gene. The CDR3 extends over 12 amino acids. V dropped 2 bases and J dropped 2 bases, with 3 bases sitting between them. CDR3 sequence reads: CASSFLTDTQYF. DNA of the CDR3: TGCGCCAGCAGCTTTCTCACAGATACGCAGTATTTT.

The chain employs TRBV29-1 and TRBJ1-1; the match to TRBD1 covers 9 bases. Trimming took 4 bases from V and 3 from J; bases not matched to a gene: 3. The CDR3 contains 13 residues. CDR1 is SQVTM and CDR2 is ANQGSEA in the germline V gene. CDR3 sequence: CSVGQGGHTEAFF. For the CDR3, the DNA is TGCAGCGTTGGACAGGGGGGGCACACTGAAGCTTTCTTT.

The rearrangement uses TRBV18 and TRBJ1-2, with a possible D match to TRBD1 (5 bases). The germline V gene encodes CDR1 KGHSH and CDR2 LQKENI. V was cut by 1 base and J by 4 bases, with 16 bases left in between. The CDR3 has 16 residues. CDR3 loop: CASSPRLSGQGYGYTF. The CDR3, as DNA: TGTGCCAGCTCACCACGTCTCTCAGGGCAAGGCTATGGCTACACCTTC. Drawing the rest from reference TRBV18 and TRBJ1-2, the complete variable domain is NAGVMQNPRHLVRRRGQEARLRCSPMKGHSHVYWYRQLPEEGLKFMVYLQKENIIDESGMPKERFSAEFPKEGPSILRIQQVVRGDSAAYFCASSPRLSGQGYGYTFGSGTRLTVV.

The CDR3 here is CASSPAGGDEQYF. CDR3 nucleotides: TGTGCCAGCAGCCCCGCCGGGGGGGACGAGCAGTACTTC. J is TRBJ2-7 and V is TRBV14; 8 nucleotides align to TRBD2. V was pared by 4 bases and J by 5 bases, with 4 bases of the junction left unmatched. Per the germline V gene, CDR1 is SGHDN and CDR2 is FVKESK. The CDR3 extends over 13 amino acids. The whole variable domain, remainder taken from reference TRBV14 and TRBJ2-7, is EAGVTQFPSHSVIEKGQTVTLRCDPISGHDNLYWYRRVMGKEIKFLLHFVKESKQDESGMPNNRFLAERTGGTYSTLKVQPAELEDSGVYFCASSPAGGDEQYFGPGTRLTVT.

The CDR3 is CASGLAGTSSYEQYF. The CDR3 coding sequence is TGTGCTAGTGGTCTAGCGGGGACCTCCTCCTACGAGCAGTACTTC. This rearrangement joins TRBV12-5 to TRBJ2-7; 9 bases agree with TRBD2. In germline, CDR1 is LGHNT, CDR2 FRNRAP. The CDR3 sequence is 15 residues long. V lost 5 bases and J lost 0; bases outside the gene matches: 5.

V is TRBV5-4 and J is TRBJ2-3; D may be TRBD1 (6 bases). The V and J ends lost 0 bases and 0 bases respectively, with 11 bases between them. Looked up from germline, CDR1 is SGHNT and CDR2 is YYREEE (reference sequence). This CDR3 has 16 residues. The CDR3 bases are TGTGCCAGCAGCTTGGGGGGCAGGGGAAGCACAGATACGCAGTATTTT. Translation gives CASSLGGRGSTDTQYF.

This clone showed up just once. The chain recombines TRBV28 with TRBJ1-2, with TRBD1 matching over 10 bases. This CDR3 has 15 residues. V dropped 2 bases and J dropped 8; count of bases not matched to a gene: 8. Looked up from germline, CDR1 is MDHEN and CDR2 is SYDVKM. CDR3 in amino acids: CASSLTGTGDYGYTF. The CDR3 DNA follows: TGTGCCAGCAGTTTAACCGGGACAGGGGATTACGGCTACACCTTC.

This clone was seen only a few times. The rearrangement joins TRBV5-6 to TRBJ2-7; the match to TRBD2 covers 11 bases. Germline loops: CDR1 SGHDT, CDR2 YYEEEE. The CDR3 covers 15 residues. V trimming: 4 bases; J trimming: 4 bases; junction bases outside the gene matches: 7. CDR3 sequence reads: CASSGRLAGLYEQYF. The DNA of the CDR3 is TGTGCCAGCAGCGGGAGACTAGCGGGGCTATACGAGCAGTACTTC.

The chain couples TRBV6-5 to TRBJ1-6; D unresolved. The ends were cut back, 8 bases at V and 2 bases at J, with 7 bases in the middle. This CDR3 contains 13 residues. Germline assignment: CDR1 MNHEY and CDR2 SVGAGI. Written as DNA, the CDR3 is TGTGCCAGCTCCCCTGCCTATAATTCACCCCTCCACTTT. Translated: CASSPAYNSPLHF.

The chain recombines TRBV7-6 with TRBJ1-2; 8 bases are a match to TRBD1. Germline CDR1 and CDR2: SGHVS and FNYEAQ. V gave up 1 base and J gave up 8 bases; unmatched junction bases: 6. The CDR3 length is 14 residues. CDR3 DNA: TGTGCCAGCAGCTTAGGTACGACAGGGGCCGGCTACACCTTC. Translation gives CASSLGTTGAGYTF. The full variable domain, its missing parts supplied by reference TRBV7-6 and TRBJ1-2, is GAGVSQSPRYKVTKRGQDVALRCDPISGHVSLYWYRQALGQGPEFLTYFNYEAQQDKSGLPNDRFSAERPEGSISTLTIQRTEQRDSAMYRCASSLGTTGAGYTFGSGTRLTVV.

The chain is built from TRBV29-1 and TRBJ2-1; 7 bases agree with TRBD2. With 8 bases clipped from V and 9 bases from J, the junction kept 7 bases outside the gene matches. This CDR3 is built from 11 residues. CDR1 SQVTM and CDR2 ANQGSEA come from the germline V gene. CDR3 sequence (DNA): TGCAGCTTTTTCAGGGAGGGTGAGCAGTTCTTC. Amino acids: CSFFREGEQFF.

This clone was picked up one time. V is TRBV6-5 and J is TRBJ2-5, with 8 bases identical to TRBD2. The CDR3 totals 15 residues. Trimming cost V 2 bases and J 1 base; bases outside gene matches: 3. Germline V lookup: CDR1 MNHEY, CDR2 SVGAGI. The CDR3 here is CASSYQLAVQETQYF. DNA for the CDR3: TGTGCCAGCAGTTACCAACTAGCGGTCCAAGAGACCCAGTACTTC.